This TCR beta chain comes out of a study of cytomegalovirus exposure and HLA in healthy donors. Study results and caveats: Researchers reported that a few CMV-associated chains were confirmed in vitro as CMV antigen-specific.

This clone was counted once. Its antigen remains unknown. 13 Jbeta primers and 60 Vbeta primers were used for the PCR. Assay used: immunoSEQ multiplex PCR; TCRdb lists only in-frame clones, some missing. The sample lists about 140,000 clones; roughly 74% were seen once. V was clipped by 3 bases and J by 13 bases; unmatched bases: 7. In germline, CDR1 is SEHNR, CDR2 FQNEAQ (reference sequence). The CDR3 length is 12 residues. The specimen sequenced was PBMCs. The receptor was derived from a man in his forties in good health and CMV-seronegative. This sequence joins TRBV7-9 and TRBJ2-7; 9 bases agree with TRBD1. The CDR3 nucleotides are TGTGCCAGCAGCTTCTCCGGGACAGGGTCTTACTTC. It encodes CASSFSGTGSYF.